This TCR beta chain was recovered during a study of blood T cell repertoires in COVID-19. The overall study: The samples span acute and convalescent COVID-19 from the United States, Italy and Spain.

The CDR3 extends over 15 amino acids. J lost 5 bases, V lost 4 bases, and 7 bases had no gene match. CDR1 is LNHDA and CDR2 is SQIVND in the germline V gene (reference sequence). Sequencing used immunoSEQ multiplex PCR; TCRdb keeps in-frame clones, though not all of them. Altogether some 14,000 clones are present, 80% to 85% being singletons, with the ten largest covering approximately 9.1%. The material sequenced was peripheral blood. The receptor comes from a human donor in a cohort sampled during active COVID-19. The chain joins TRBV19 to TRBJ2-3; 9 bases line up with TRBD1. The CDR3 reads CASSTRQGEEDTQYF. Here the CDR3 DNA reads TGTGCCAGTAGTACCCGACAGGGGGAGGAAGATACGCAGTATTTT.